Each of the 14 T cell receptor beta chains below was sequenced from the same sample in a study of blood T cell repertoires in COVID-19. Sequencing was performed with immunoSEQ multiplex PCR; in TCRdb, only in-frame clones are kept and a portion is missing. The sample yields some 270,000 clones, almost 90% seen once. Sample: peripheral blood. The receptors here all came from an older woman with COVID-19, enrolled during active disease.

The chain is built from TRBV28 and TRBJ2-7; 8 bases map to TRBD1. Germline lookup yields CDR1 MDHEN and CDR2 SYDVKM. The CDR3 loop spans 15 amino acids. V was clipped by 7 bases and J by 5 bases; unmatched bases: 13. This chain's CDR3 is CASKGTGGSVDEQYF. The CDR3 DNA sequence: TGTGCCAGCAAGGGAACAGGGGGTTCTGTCGACGAGCAGTACTTC.

The chain recombines TRBV6-2 or TRBV6-3 with TRBJ2-1, with D maybe TRBD1 (5 bases). With 0 bases removed from V and 6 bases from J, the gap between germline ends came to 15 bases. CDR3 length: 16 residues. The germline CDR1 and CDR2 sequences are MNHEY and SVGEGT. CDR3 sequence (DNA): TGTGCCAGCAGTTACTCCTACAGGAACCTCGCCAATGAGCAGTTCTTC. Its translation: CASSYSYRNLANEQFF.

The chain is built from TRBV7-3 and TRBJ2-1; 9 bases are shared with TRBD2. V lost 4 bases to trimming and J lost 10 bases; unmatched junction nucleotides: 11. From germline, CDR1 is SGHTA and CDR2 FQGTGA. The CDR3 contains 15 residues. In nucleotides, the CDR3 is TGTGCCAGCAGCTCCCTGGTAGCGGGGGCCCCCGAGCAGTTCTTC. This codes for CASSSLVAGAPEQFF.

The rearrangement joins TRBV2 to TRBJ1-2; 7 bases align to TRBD1. CDR3 length: 14 amino acids. CDR1 is SNHLY, CDR2 FYNNEI, per germline. V was pared by 7 bases and J by 8 bases, with 13 bases of the junction left unmatched. The CDR3: CASTEGAASWGYTF. As DNA, the CDR3 is TGTGCCAGCACCGAGGGGGCAGCCTCTTGGGGCTACACCTTC.

V usage is TRBV4-2 and J usage is TRBJ1-2; D gene uncertain. The CDR3 loop spans 13 amino acids. The V end lost 1 base, the J end lost 6 bases, and 9 bases lay between the germline ends. The germline V gene has CDR1 LGHNA and CDR2 YNFKEQ. The CDR3 sequence is CASSQGERNGYTF. In DNA form, the CDR3 reads TGTGCCAGCAGCCAAGGTGAGCGGAATGGCTACACCTTC.

The V gene is TRBV4-3, the J gene TRBJ1-2; 7 bases align to TRBD1. The CDR3 length is 16 residues. V lost 0 bases, J lost 0 bases, and 4 bases stayed unmatched. Germline V gene lookup returns CDR1 LGHNA and CDR2 YSLEER. In DNA, the CDR3 is TGCGCCAGCAGCCAAGATCAAACAGGGGCTAACTATGGCTACACCTTC. Its protein product is CASSQDQTGANYGYTF.

The CDR3 is CASSLSGGEAYEQYF. DNA of the CDR3: TGCGCCAGCAGCCTTAGCGGGGGCGAAGCCTACGAGCAGTACTTC. This chain links TRBV4-3 with TRBJ2-7; the match to TRBD2 covers 9 bases. V trimming: 4 bases; J trimming: 2 bases; junction bases outside the gene matches: 6. This CDR3 has 15 residues. Looked up from germline, CDR1 is LGHNA and CDR2 is YSLEER.

This clone was observed once. The chain links TRBV27 to TRBJ1-6, with D perhaps TRBD1 (6 bases). The germline V and J ends were trimmed by 6 bases and 2 bases, with 17 bases remaining between them. Germline V gene lookup returns CDR1 MNHEY and CDR2 SMNVEV (reference sequence). This CDR3 spans 17 amino acids. The CDR3 loop is CASSLKSGQAYNSPLHF. DNA for the CDR3: TGTGCCAGCAGCCTCAAATCGGGACAAGCCTATAATTCACCCCTCCACTTT.

This rearrangement joins TRBV6-2 or TRBV6-3 to TRBJ2-5; D is unresolved. The CDR3 spans 13 residues. CDR1 and CDR2 from the germline V gene are MNHEY and SVGEGT. V was clipped by 4 bases and J by 5 bases, with 11 bases between them. The CDR3 spells CASSFYSRETQYF. CDR3 DNA: TGTGCCAGCAGTTTTTACAGTAGGGAGACCCAGTACTTC.

The rearrangement joins TRBV9 to TRBJ2-3; 9 nucleotides line up with TRBD2. This CDR3 comprises 18 residues. The V and J ends lost 3 bases and 3 bases, in that order; junction bases with no gene match: 14. Germline lookup yields CDR1 SGDLS and CDR2 YYNGEE. For the CDR3, the DNA is TGTGCCAGCAGCGACCGCGGGATAGCGGGGGCCTTGACAGATACGCAGTATTTT. Translated: CASSDRGIAGALTDTQYF.

The chain employs TRBV3-1 (or the pseudogene TRBV3-2) and TRBJ1-1, with D perhaps matching TRBD1 (6 bases). Germline V lookup: CDR1 LGHDT, CDR2 YNNKEL (reference sequence). The V end was cut by 3 bases, the J end by 5 bases, with 13 bases between. This CDR3 contains 14 residues. The CDR3 region is CASSQTPQGTEAFF. For the CDR3, the DNA is TGTGCCAGCAGCCAGACTCCGCAGGGGACTGAAGCTTTCTTT.

V and J are TRBV5-4 and TRBJ2-5; TRBD1 matches at 8 bases. Germline-derived CDR1 and CDR2 are SGHNT and YYREEE (reference sequence). With V trimmed by 2 bases and J by 2 bases, 2 bases remained unmatched. The CDR3 contains 14 residues. In DNA form, the CDR3 reads TGTGCCAGCAGCTTAAGACAGGGGCAAGAGACCCAGTACTTC. It is translated as CASSLRQGQETQYF. Full variable domain (missing parts from reference TRBV5-4 and TRBJ2-5): ETGVTQSPTHLIKTRGQQVTLRCSSQSGHNTVSWYQQALGQGPQFIFQYYREEENGRGNFPPRFSGLQFPNYSSELNVNALELDDSALYLCASSLRQGQETQYFGPGTRLLVL.

The chain recombines TRBV19 with TRBJ1-2; D is uncertain. Trimming pared 1 base from V and 4 bases from J, leaving 10 bases between. The CDR3 covers 14 residues. Germline CDR1 reads LNHDA; CDR2 reads SQIVND (reference sequence). CDR3 loop: CASSIVGGTYGYTF. The DNA for the CDR3 is TGTGCCAGTAGTATAGTTGGCGGTACCTATGGCTACACCTTC.

The chain combines TRBV19 with TRBJ1-6; D uncertain. Germline lookup yields CDR1 LNHDA and CDR2 SQIVND (reference sequence). Trimming shortened V by 8 bases and J by 10 bases, and 18 bases separated the two germline ends. The CDR3 totals 14 residues. The CDR3 protein is CASHDGPARSPLHF. The CDR3 region has the DNA TGTGCCAGTCATGATGGGCCCGCCCGATCACCCCTCCACTTT.